The present T cell receptor (beta chain) was sequenced within a study of blood T cell repertoires in COVID-19. Study-wide context: Acute-phase and convalescent COVID-19 samples originated in the United States, Italy and Spain. PBMCs, B-cell-depleted T cells, or T cells were the source of the cDNA or gDNA that made up the material.

Original processing notes: Amplification of reference gene primers was used by the study to estimate nucleated cell counts. Measured with immunoSEQ multiplex PCR; TCRdb has only the in-frame clones, and not every one. V and J calls and clone size come straight from that table; D and trimming were deduced from the DNA. The profile covers approximately 220,000 clones, with about nine tenths appearing a single time and around 0.72% taken by the ten largest. Per the germline V gene, CDR1 is KGHSH and CDR2 is LQKENI. This CDR3 has 17 amino acids. V lost 0 bases and J lost 5; bases outside the gene matches: 9.

The source is a man between 40 and 49 years old with acute or convalescent COVID-19. Specimen: peripheral blood. The V call is TRBV18, the J call TRBJ2-5; the match to TRBD1 covers 10 bases. The CDR3 DNA reads TGTGCCAGCTCACCACCGGGACAGGGGCCTCTTCGGGAGACCCAGTACTTC. Translated, it gives CASSPPGQGPLRETQYF.